This T cell receptor (beta chain) was documented in a study of regulatory T cells in long-lasting Graves disease (dated by TCRdb to about 2021). Concerning the study at large: In the newly diagnosed Graves' disease group, patients had been taking antithyroid drugs for less than 3 months. A total of around 35 samples underwent TCR sequencing: roughly 13 from persistent and roughly 20 from newly diagnosed Graves' disease patients. This study used TCR sequencing and RNA sequencing of peripheral blood to compare persistent Graves' disease patients against newly diagnosed Graves' disease patients. The study was conducted in China and was registered as a clinical trial. Here is what the overall study found, with its caveats: The study examined only peripheral blood because the primary lesion, thyroid tissue, could not be accessed. Persistent patients shared more public clonotypes among themselves (2,741) than newly diagnosed patients did (roughly 920). Lower TCR Shannon entropy and fewer highly expanded clones were observed in persistent Graves' disease patients than in newly diagnosed patients, which suggested clonal expansion. The authors acknowledged the small sample size as a limitation that may reduce accuracy. Sequencing and analysis were restricted to the TCR beta chain.

This clonotype turned up a few times. Its binding antigen is unknown. No clone much larger than this one lies a single base away; base qualities are absent. Read against the paper, the sample's time point label means: newly diagnosed GD, antithyroid drugs for less than 3 months. For both TCR sequencing and RNA sequencing, RNA was extracted from PBMCs using TRIzol. The diagnosis of Graves' disease was made according to American Thyroid Association guidelines. The patients came from an endocrinology department in Xi'an, China. Each patient gave approximately 10 milliliters of peripheral blood, collected in an EDTA anticoagulant tube. Ficoll Paque Plus density gradient separation was used to isolate PBMCs, and no additional T cell sorting was done. An Agilent 2100 Bioanalyzer and agarose gel were used to assess RNA quality, and a NanoDrop 2000 was used to measure RNA concentration. Library preparation was by multiplex PCR. Sequencing took place on an Illumina HiSeq 4000. iRepertoire HTBI primers and Arm-PCR amplification of CDR3 regions were used to construct TCR beta libraries. PCR products were gel purified before sequencing. The original pipeline was this. Gene usage analysis of CDR3 amino acid clonotypes used the approximately 56 TRBV and around 14 TRBJ segments found across samples. COPE and FqMerger were used to merge the filtered high-quality paired reads into contigs. BLAST was used to align contigs to the IMGT TRBV, TRBD and TRBJ reference genes, and CDR3 was defined following IMGT. Clonotypes above 0.1% frequency were classified as highly expanded clones. Repertoire diversity was measured by Shannon entropy, and V-J evenness by the Gini coefficient. Public clonotypes were defined as clonotypes shared by more than one individual. TCRdb reprocessed the public reads (quality trimming at Q25 with fastp, clone calling with MiXCR) and kept in-frame beta chains. Every entry covers one CDR3 protein and lists the most common genes and DNA from its rows. TCRdb's processing, not the study's, gives the V and J calls here. For this sample there are approximately 560,000 distinct CDR3 sequences; approximately 16% appear just once. Of the sample, about 11% falls within the top ten clones.

These data are also associated with another study on T cells in Graves' hyperthyroidism and ophthalmopathy. As that second study puts it: Stable Graves' hyperthyroidism was defined as the absence of progression to ophthalmopathy over 18 months of follow-up. Hyperthyroidism patients were newly diagnosed, had a disease duration of under 2 months, and were aged 18 to 65 years. Any patient with an uncontrolled infection, another autoimmune disease, pregnancy or lactation was excluded. Diagnoses were established on the basis of clinical symptoms, serum thyroxine and TRAb, thyroid ultrasound, and orbital computed tomography. A first-round RT-PCR of the TCR CDR3 used the HTBI primer set with the Qiagen OneStep RT-PCR kit. Most expanded thyroid clonotypes (frequency above 0.001) were also detected in blood, a finding suggesting that blood repertoires may reflect thyroid immune responses. Ophthalmopathy was separated from stable hyperthyroidism by a 13 V-J signature model, with approximately 86% sensitivity and approximately 81% specificity obtained in cross-validation and 80%/75% obtained in testing. In validation, progression to ophthalmopathy was predicted by the model with around 70% sensitivity and roughly 72% specificity, a median of roughly 6.4 months before onset. To identify distinguishing TCR V-J signatures, a discovery cohort of 100 patients was used, comprising 40 to 45 with Graves' ophthalmopathy and 57 with stable Graves' hyperthyroidism. An independent validation cohort of fewer than 20 hyperthyroidism patients and more than 15 patients who later progressed to ophthalmopathy tested prospective prediction of ophthalmopathy. The roughly 94 discovery patients were randomly split 7:3 into training and test sets. The study also compared thyroid tissue and blood T-cell repertoires from 6 or 7 Graves' hyperthyroidism patients. Once sampling was done, hyperthyroidism patients were given methimazole at a starting dose of 30 mg daily, whereas ophthalmopathy patients were given high-dose intravenous methylprednisolone. Libraries were constructed in a second round of multiplex PCR, after which size selection and purification were carried out. The libraries were sequenced on an Illumina HiSeq2000 using paired-end 100 bp reads. SOAPnuke was used to process the raw data, with reads discarded if the reads contained adapters or uncalled bases, had a mean Phred below 15, or lacked an exact constant-primer or identifier match. COPE v1.2.5 was used to merge the high-quality paired reads, and each unique nucleotide sequence was defined as a clonotype. MiTCR v1.1 was used to align the clonotypes against IMGT TRBV, TRBD and TRBJ reference segments. Only V-J combinations with frequency above 0.0001, covering 99.2% of repertoires, were analysed. A TCS score was defined as the ratio between F50 (clonal expansion) and ExV (chaos), using BLOSUM62-based TCRdist between CDR3 peptides within each V-J. Welch's t-statistics and random forest reduced 500 to 650 V-J features to roughly 13, which were used in a naive Bayes classifier (R e1071). Sample size was not statistically predetermined, and blinding of investigators to group allocation was not performed. TCR Vbeta CDR3 sequencing of 120 to 150 peripheral blood samples (over 40 ophthalmopathy, around 80 hyperthyroidism and roughly 17 progressor patients) is reported in the paper.

The receptor was derived from a man younger than 35 with Graves disease. Donor details come from another sample of the same person, matched by shared clones. The material sequenced was peripheral blood mononuclear cells (PBMCs), taken at new diagnosis, from a patient treated with antithyroid drugs.

The CDR3 reads CAWSAIRGLYEQYF. The nucleotides are TGTGCCTGGAGTGCAATCAGGGGGCTCTACGAGCAGTACTTC. Recombination joined TRBV30 with TRBJ2-7; TRBD1 lines up with 8 middle nucleotides. Measured from the cysteine to the phenylalanine, the CDR3 is 14 residues long. Only the CDR3 portion is preserved as DNA: 42 bases, with reading frame beginning at the first base. Here V drops 1 base and J drops 3 bases, and the junction holds 5 bases not matched to any gene. CDR1 GTSNPN and CDR2 SVGIG were looked up in the germline V gene (reference sequence).